This passage covers 17 T cell receptor beta chains from one sample sequenced in a study of tumour-infiltrating T cells in Burkitt lymphoma. The table came from immunoSEQ multiplex PCR; TCRdb's copy has only in-frame clones and leaves some out. The table has some 15,000 clones, around a third seen once. Input material: tumor tissue. These receptors all come from a human donor with diffuse large B-cell lymphoma.

The chain uses TRBV7-9 and TRBJ2-7, with D maybe TRBD2 (6 bases). This CDR3 comprises 14 residues. In germline, CDR1 is SEHNR, CDR2 FQNEAQ (reference sequence). V shed 5 bases and J shed 6 bases, with 17 bases lying between them. In DNA, the CDR3 is TGTGCCAGCAGCCCCGGGGGTACTCCGCCCGAGCAGTACTTC. Encoded protein: CASSPGGTPPEQYF.

This chain connects TRBV6-1 to TRBJ2-1; 7 bases map to TRBD2. Germline CDR1 is MNHNS and CDR2 is SASEGT. V dropped 7 bases and J dropped 6; count of bases not matched to a gene: 9. CDR3 length: 14 residues. This chain's CDR3 is CASTRREGLNEQFF. In nucleotides, the CDR3 is TGTGCCAGCACCCGAAGGGAGGGTCTCAATGAGCAGTTCTTC.

The chain employs TRBV19 and TRBJ2-5; maybe TRBD1 (8 bases). The V end was cut by 6 bases, the J end by 3 bases, with 17 bases between. Looked up from germline, CDR1 is LNHDA and CDR2 is SQIVND (reference sequence). CDR3 length: 15 amino acids. For the CDR3, the DNA is TGTGCCAGTAGGGGGGGGACAGGTTCTGAAGAGACCCAGTACTTC. Translating it yields CASRGGTGSEETQYF.

This clone was seen a handful of times. V and J are TRBV10-1 and TRBJ2-5; TRBD1 matches 10 bases. The germline V gene encodes CDR1 WNHNN and CDR2 SYGVQD (reference sequence). This CDR3 region has 21 residues. CDR3 region: CAATGTGAHKAKLINQETQYF. In DNA, the CDR3 is TGCGCAGCGACCGGGACAGGGGCCCACAAAGCCAAATTAATTAACCAAGAGACCCAGTACTTC.

The V call is TRBV5-1, the J call TRBJ1-4; 12 bases agree with TRBD1. Germline loops: CDR1 SGHRS, CDR2 YFSETQ. The V gene end was trimmed by 4 bases and the J gene end by 8 bases; junction bases not matched to a gene: 6. The CDR3 totals 15 residues. CDR3 residues: CASSPGTGGLEKLFF. The DNA of the CDR3 is TGCGCCAGCAGCCCAGGGACAGGGGGCTTGGAAAAACTGTTTTTT.

V and J are TRBV9 and TRBJ2-6, with D perhaps TRBD1 (6 bases). Germline assignment: CDR1 SGDLS and CDR2 YYNGEE. V dropped 5 bases and J dropped 0 bases, with 15 bases sitting between them. This CDR3 contains 17 residues. CDR3 sequence: CASSRQVMGSGANVLTF. The CDR3 nucleotides are TGTGCCAGCAGTCGACAGGTAATGGGCTCTGGGGCCAACGTCCTGACTTTC.

The chain recombines TRBV2 with TRBJ2-7; D not certain. The V end was cut by 1 base, the J end by 0 bases, with 10 bases between. The CDR3 is 15 residues long. Looked up from germline, CDR1 is SNHLY and CDR2 is FYNNEI. The CDR3 is CASSEEAVSSYEQYF. CDR3 in DNA: TGTGCCAGCAGTGAAGAGGCGGTGAGCTCCTACGAGCAGTACTTC.

This clone was counted a few times. The chain links TRBV7-9 to TRBJ1-5; D is unclear. CDR1 and CDR2 from the germline V gene are SEHNR and FQNEAQ (reference sequence). Between the trimmed V and J ends, which lost 1 base and 7 bases, there was a span of 8 bases. This CDR3 comprises 13 residues. DNA of the CDR3: TGTGCCAGCAGCTTAGAGACCGGGCAGCCCCAGCATTTT. Translated, it gives CASSLETGQPQHF. The variable domain in full, completed from reference TRBV7-9 and TRBJ1-5, reads DTGVSQNPRHKITKRGQNVTFRCDPISEHNRLYWYRQTLGQGPEFLTYFQNEAQLEKSRLLSDRFSAERPKGSFSTLEIQRTEQGDSAMYLCASSLETGQPQHFGDGTRLSIL.

This clone has only a few counts. The chain joins TRBV5-4 to TRBJ2-7; 11 nucleotides align to TRBD2. CDR1 and CDR2 (germline): SGHNT, YYREEE (reference sequence). After removal of 3 bases from V and 2 bases from J, the junction contained 7 bases not matched to a gene. CDR3 length: 16 amino acids. The CDR3 region is CASSSPGTSGTYEQYF. The CDR3 DNA follows: TGTGCCAGCAGCTCCCCCGGGACTAGCGGCACCTACGAGCAGTACTTC.

This clone was detected only a few times. The chain links TRBV19 to TRBJ1-3; D ambiguous. Germline V gene sequence: CDR1 LNHDA, CDR2 SQIVND (reference sequence). V was trimmed by 5 bases and J by 4 bases, leaving 15 bases between them. This CDR3 is built from 15 residues. In nucleotides, the CDR3 is TGTGCCAGTAGTTCTACAGTGGGCTCGGGAAACACCATATATTTT. This codes for CASSSTVGSGNTIYF.

The chain combines TRBV15 with TRBJ2-2; D perhaps matches TRBD1 (6 bases). The germline V and J ends were trimmed by 6 bases and 3 bases, with 11 bases remaining between them. Looked up from germline, CDR1 is LNHNV and CDR2 is YYDKDF (reference sequence). The CDR3 covers 14 residues. CDR3 in DNA: TGTGCCACCAGAAAACAGGGATACACCGGGGAGCTGTTTTTT. Translating it yields CATRKQGYTGELFF.

This clone was picked up a small number of times. V and J are TRBV7-3 and TRBJ2-5; 14 bases are a match to TRBD2. The V and J ends lost 5 bases and 5 bases, in that order; junction bases with no gene match: 4. The CDR3 contains 15 residues. Germline CDR1 and CDR2: SGHTA and FQGTGA. The CDR3 is CASSPGLAGVETQYF. CDR3 bases: TGTGCCAGCAGCCCGGGACTAGCGGGAGTCGAGACCCAGTACTTC. Using reference TRBV7-3 and TRBJ2-5 for the parts outside the CDR3, the full variable domain is GAGVSQTPSNKVTEKGKYVELRCDPISGHTALYWYRQSLGQGPEFLIYFQGTGAADDSGLPNDRFFAVRPEGSVSTLKIQRTERGDSAVYLCASSPGLAGVETQYFGPGTRLLVL.

The rearrangement joins TRBV7-9 to TRBJ1-1; 9 bases fit TRBD1. The CDR3 covers 16 residues. Trimming cost V 3 bases and J 0 bases; bases outside gene matches: 5. CDR1 and CDR2 from the germline V gene are SEHNR and FQNEAQ (reference sequence). The chain's CDR3 is CASSFLTGGLNTEAFF. DNA of the CDR3: TGTGCCAGCAGCTTCTTGACAGGGGGGTTGAACACTGAAGCTTTCTTT.

This chain connects TRBV27 to TRBJ1-1; tentative D call: TRBD1 (5 bases). Germline V gene lookup returns CDR1 MNHEY and CDR2 SMNVEV (reference sequence). Trimming took off 2 bases at V and 5 bases at J, with 9 bases between the two ends. This CDR3 has 13 residues. This CDR3 is CASSLIGGTEAFF. In DNA form, the CDR3 reads TGTGCCAGCAGTTTAATCGGGGGGACTGAAGCTTTCTTT.

This rearrangement joins TRBV11-2 to TRBJ2-3, with no clear D. CDR1 is SGHAT, CDR2 FQNNGV, per germline. CDR3 length: 15 amino acids. V gave up 1 base and J gave up 2 bases, with 10 bases separating them. This chain's CDR3 is CASSLAGRSTDTQYF. The CDR3 coding sequence is TGTGCCAGCAGCTTAGCGGGCAGGTCCACAGATACGCAGTATTTT.

The gene calls are TRBV30 and TRBJ1-2; D gene uncertain. The germline V gene encodes CDR1 GTSNPN and CDR2 SVGIG (reference sequence). This CDR3 comprises 12 residues. Trimming left V 4 bases short and J 5 bases short, with 11 bases between. The CDR3: CAWIPSPYGYTF. CDR3 nucleotides: TGTGCCTGGATACCGAGTCCGTATGGCTACACCTTC.

This sequence joins TRBV7-9 and TRBJ1-1; D is perhaps TRBD1 (5 bases). The V end lost 6 bases, the J end lost 0 bases, and 14 bases lay between the germline ends. The length of the CDR3 is 15 residues. Germline CDR1 SEHNR, CDR2 FQNEAQ (reference sequence). The CDR3 is CASRPKDTLNTEAFF. The DNA for the CDR3 is TGTGCCAGCAGACCCAAGGACACCTTGAACACTGAAGCTTTCTTT.